The 18 T cell receptor beta chains in this list originate from one sample, sequenced in a study of OX40 agonist ivuxolimab in advanced cancers. The assay was immunoSEQ multiplex PCR, and TCRdb's table has in-frame clones only and misses some. The sample holds tens of thousands of clones; around 83% are singletons and the top ten take around 0.78%. Source: CD4+ or CD8+ T cells sorted from blood, taken in a trial of the OX40 agonist ivuxolimab. Receptor source: an adult with an advanced solid tumor such as melanoma, head and neck, liver or kidney cancer.

A single count supports this clone. The chain has TRBV11-2 and TRBJ2-5; 14 bases match TRBD2. V was pared by 3 bases and J by 1 base, with 4 bases of the junction left unmatched. The CDR3 totals 17 residues. The germline V gene has CDR1 SGHAT and CDR2 FQNNGV. CDR3 DNA: TGTGCCAGCAGCTTTCACGGACTAGCGGGGGGCCAAGAGACCCAGTACTTC. This gives the protein CASSFHGLAGGQETQYF. Looking up the rest from reference TRBV11-2 and TRBJ2-5 gives the full variable domain: EAGVAQSPRYKIIEKRQSVAFWCNPISGHATLYWYQQILGQGPKLLIQFQNNGVVDDSQLPKDRFSAERLKGVDSTLKIQPAKLEDSAVYLCASSFHGLAGGQETQYFGPGTRLLVL.

This clone was counted only a few times. The gene calls are TRBV4-1 and TRBJ1-2; D is perhaps TRBD1 (5 bases). CDR3 length: 16 amino acids. V lost 2 bases, J lost 8 bases, and 21 bases lay in between. The germline gives CDR1 MGHRA, CDR2 YSYEKL. The CDR3 here is CASSQIAGPLAGGYTF. The DNA of the CDR3 is TGCGCCAGCAGCCAAATCGCGGGACCCCTAGCCGGGGGCTACACCTTC.

V is TRBV27 and J is TRBJ2-3; no clear D gene. CDR1 is MNHEY and CDR2 is SMNVEV in the germline V gene (reference sequence). CDR3 length: 14 residues. V gave up 8 bases and J gave up 4 bases, with 16 bases separating them. The CDR3 sequence is CASSYYPRADTQYF. The DNA of the CDR3 is TGTGCCAGCTCTTATTACCCTAGGGCAGATACGCAGTATTTT.

The chain is built from TRBV21-1 and TRBJ2-1; the DNA was not compared with TRBD2, the D call given in the table. TRBV21-1 has pseudogene status. The CDR3 loop spans 18 amino acids. This chain's CDR3 is CASPGGLAGGPLDNEQFF. In DNA form, the CDR3 reads TGTGCCAGTCCCGGGGGACTAGCGGGAGGCCCTCTGGACAATGAGCAGTTCTTC.

V gene TRBV7-3 combines with J gene TRBJ2-1; D is possibly TRBD1 or TRBD2 (6 bases each). The germline V and J ends were trimmed by 2 bases and 2 bases, with 25 bases remaining between them. The CDR3 length is 20 residues. Germline V lookup: CDR1 SGHTA, CDR2 FQGTGA. The CDR3 DNA sequence: TGTGCCAGCAGCTTATCCCTCAGGGGCGGGGCCATGAGTCCCTACAATGAGCAGTTCTTC. Protein sequence: CASSLSLRGGAMSPYNEQFF.

This clone was detected only once. As DNA, the CDR3 is TGTGCCAGCAGTTTTTCCGGGACAGGGGGTAGCTACACCTTC. As protein: CASSFSGTGGSYTF. The gene calls are TRBV27 and TRBJ1-2, with TRBD1 matching over 11 bases. Germline-derived CDR1 and CDR2 are MNHEY and SMNVEV (reference sequence). V was pared by 3 bases and J by 9 bases, with 6 bases of the junction left unmatched. This CDR3 region has 14 residues.

J is TRBJ2-5 and V is TRBV6-5; no reliable D call. V was clipped by 2 bases and J by 3 bases, with 13 bases between them. Per the germline V gene, CDR1 is MNHEY and CDR2 is SVGAGI. The CDR3 is made up of 15 amino acids. CDR3 in DNA: TGTGCCAGCAGTTACACCGGGCAGATAGAAGAGACCCAGTACTTC. Translated, it gives CASSYTGQIEETQYF.

CDR3 residues: CASSLPTLGPATGELFF. DNA of the CDR3: TGTGCCAGCAGCCTCCCGACCCTCGGGCCTGCCACCGGGGAGCTGTTTTTT. The rearrangement links TRBV5-4 to TRBJ2-2; D ambiguous. V was pared by 4 bases and J by 4 bases, with 20 bases between. Germline CDR1 and CDR2: SGHNT and YYREEE (reference sequence). The CDR3 has 17 residues.

The chain combines TRBV11-1 with TRBJ1-5; D gene unclear. Germline V CDR1 and CDR2: SGHAT, FQDESV (reference sequence). Between the trimmed V and J ends, which lost 5 bases and 1 base, there was a span of 6 bases. The CDR3 spans 13 residues. As DNA, the CDR3 is TGTGCCAGCAGCACAGAAAGCAATCAGCCCCAGCATTTT. Its translation: CASSTESNQPQHF.

The chain recombines TRBV5-5 with TRBJ2-3; 10 nucleotides agree with TRBD2. J lost 0 bases, V lost 5 bases, and 6 bases had no gene match. CDR3 length: 16 amino acids. CDR1 is SGHKS, CDR2 YYEKEE, per germline (reference sequence). The CDR3 is CASSRLAGLSTDTQYF. The CDR3, as DNA: TGTGCCAGCAGTAGACTAGCGGGTCTAAGCACAGATACGCAGTATTTT.

The genes are TRBV11-1 and TRBJ2-1; 10 positions match TRBD2. The CDR3 is made up of 14 amino acids. The J segment lost 8 bases and the V segment lost 4 bases, leaving 5 bases of the junction unmatched. Germline V lookup: CDR1 SGHAT, CDR2 FQDESV (reference sequence). The CDR3 DNA follows: TGTGCCAGCAGCTCTAGCGGGGGTATCGATGAGCAGTTCTTC. This encodes CASSSSGGIDEQFF.

The chain employs TRBV10-2 and TRBJ2-7; TRBD2 might be the D (5 bases). V lost 3 bases, J lost 6 bases, and 12 bases lay in between. This CDR3 is built from 13 residues. Germline V gene data show CDR1 as WSHSY and CDR2 as SAAADI. CDR3 sequence: CASSERARGEQYF. The CDR3 DNA reads as TGCGCCAGCAGTGAAAGGGCCCGGGGCGAGCAGTACTTC.

This clone is a singleton in its sample. V is TRBV19 and J is TRBJ2-5; no definite D call. The length of the CDR3 is 14 residues. V was trimmed by 3 bases and J by 2 bases, leaving 10 bases between them. CDR1 and CDR2 from the germline V gene are LNHDA and SQIVND (reference sequence). CDR3: CASSIPARQETQYF. DNA for the CDR3: TGTGCCAGTAGTATCCCTGCCCGTCAAGAGACCCAGTACTTC. Full variable domain (missing parts from reference TRBV19 and TRBJ2-5): DGGITQSPKYLFRKEGQNVTLSCEQNLNHDAMYWYRQDPGQGLRLIYYSQIVNDFQKGDIAEGYSVSREKKESFPLTVTSAQKNPTAFYLCASSIPARQETQYFGPGTRLLVL.

The V call is TRBV14, the J call TRBJ2-3, with 13 bases matching TRBD2. Germline trimming cut 4 bases from V and 5 bases from J; bases unmatched to any gene: 9. The CDR3 is 17 residues long. Per germline, CDR1 SGHDN and CDR2 FVKESK. CDR3 sequence: CASSPLAGGPPGDTQYF. The CDR3 nucleotides are TGTGCCAGCAGCCCACTAGCGGGAGGGCCACCTGGAGATACGCAGTATTTT.

This chain uses TRBV2 with TRBJ2-7; TRBD2 is a possible D gene (5 bases). Trimming stripped 3 bases from V and 2 bases from J, with 8 bases between. The CDR3 totals 13 residues. Germline CDR1 SNHLY, CDR2 FYNNEI. This CDR3 reads CASSEEVPYEQYF. The CDR3 DNA sequence: TGTGCCAGCAGTGAGGAGGTCCCCTACGAGCAGTACTTC. Variable domain in full (rest from reference TRBV2 and TRBJ2-7): EPEVTQTPSHQVTQMGQEVILRCVPISNHLYFYWYRQILGQKVEFLVSFYNNEISEKSEIFDDQFSVERPDGSNFTLKIRSTKLEDSAMYFCASSEEVPYEQYFGPGTRLTVT.

The chain uses TRBV7-2 and TRBJ2-5; perhaps TRBD1 as D (5 bases). The germline V gene has CDR1 SGHTA and CDR2 FQGNSA. The ends were cut back, 0 bases at V and 5 bases at J, with 10 bases in the middle. The CDR3 loop spans 14 amino acids. The CDR3 DNA reads as TGTGCCAGCAGCTTAGCGCAGGGTTTGGAGACCCAGTACTTC. Encoded protein: CASSLAQGLETQYF.

The chain employs TRBV7-3 and TRBJ2-3, with D possibly being TRBD1 or TRBD2 (5 bases each). There are 14 residues in the CDR3. V lost 1 base, J lost 4 bases, and 9 bases lay in between. The V gene's germline CDR1 is SGHTA and CDR2 FQGTGA. This CDR3 reads CASSLMGESDTQYF. The CDR3 coding sequence is TGTGCCAGCAGCTTAATGGGGGAATCAGATACGCAGTATTTT.

The chain joins TRBV15 to TRBJ2-1; D is perhaps TRBD1 (6 bases). CDR3 length: 15 amino acids. Germline V gene sequence: CDR1 LNHNV, CDR2 YYDKDF (reference sequence). V was cut by 3 bases and J by 4 bases, with 13 bases left in between. The CDR3 nucleotides are TGTGCCACCAGCAGGACCGCAGGGGTTTACAATGAGCAGTTCTTC. It translates to CATSRTAGVYNEQFF.